This entry describes one TCR beta chain. This CDR3 region has 16 residues. V dropped 2 bases and J dropped 1 base, with 15 bases sitting between them. The germline CDR1 and CDR2 sequences are KGHSH and LQKENI. Sequencing was performed with immunoSEQ multiplex PCR; in TCRdb, only in-frame clones are kept and a portion is missing. Altogether some 97,000 clones are present, about nine tenths being singletons, with the ten largest covering 5% to 6.5%. This sample was included in a study of blood T cell repertoires in COVID-19. This TCR came from a man aged 45-60 years with acute or convalescent COVID-19. The sample was peripheral blood. The chain carries TRBV18 and TRBJ2-7, with a possible D match to TRBD1 (5 bases). The CDR3 here is CASSPYSSAGSYEQYF. CDR3 nucleotides: TGTGCCAGCTCACCATATTCTTCGGCAGGGTCCTACGAGCAGTACTTC. Drawing the rest from reference TRBV18 and TRBJ2-7, the complete variable domain is NAGVMQNPRHLVRRRGQEARLRCSPMKGHSHVYWYRQLPEEGLKFMVYLQKENIIDESGMPKERFSAEFPKEGPSILRIQQVVRGDSAAYFCASSPYSSAGSYEQYFGPGTRLTVT.